Reported below is one TCR beta chain. Germline CDR1 reads MGHDK; CDR2 reads SYGVNS. Trimming shortened V by 1 base and J by 11 bases, and 20 bases separated the two germline ends. There are 15 residues in the CDR3. Each CDR3 protein is one row after TCRdb ran MiXCR on the RT-PCR reads. The repertoire includes around 650,000 distinct CDR3 sequences, approximately 15% of them detected once, and roughly 12% sits in the top ten. This sample is drawn from a study of response to subunit inactivated influenza vaccine. The chain recombines TRBV25-1 with TRBJ1-1, with D unresolved. The sequencing used PBMCs from blood, collected about 11 days after vaccination. The source of this sequence is a man aged 45 to 65 who received an inactivated influenza vaccine. The CDR3: CASSEWGGNREAAFF. The CDR3 DNA reads as TGTGCCAGCAGTGAATGGGGAGGGAATCGGGAAGCGGCTTTCTTT.